This entry is about one T cell receptor beta chain. This clone has a single count. No antigen is known for it. The record has no base qualities; no much larger clone is one base away. The germline V gene provides CDR1 SQVTM and CDR2 ANQGSEA. V and J are truncated by 2 bases and 2 bases respectively, leaving an intervening sequence of 19 bases. Inclusive of the bounding cysteine and phenylalanine, the CDR3 is 17 residues long. CDR3 DNA only is kept here, 51 bases in frame from base 1. Whole blood was collected in K2EDTA tubes by collaborating institutions according to the institutions' own protocols. Collaborator samples were shipped for TCRbeta analysis as frozen whole blood, isolated PBMCs, or DNA extracted from either sample type. The source of the sample is a study of blood T cell repertoires in COVID-19 (dated by TCRdb to about 2020). Concerning the study at large: Samples from collaborators originated in the United States, Italy and Spain and spanned both the acute and convalescent phases of COVID-19. The material from the prospective study consisted of cDNA or gDNA derived from T cells, B-cell-depleted T cells, or PBMCs. The dataset comprised deeply sampled blood TCRbeta repertoires from subjects exposed to, actively infected with, or recovered from COVID-19. The repertoires were released in a freely available public database meant as a resource for research on the immune response to SARS-CoV-2. The samples were drawn from the first 160 participants of the ongoing ImmuneRACE study and from some 1,300 subjects provided by 6 global collaborators. The sample metadata nearly always contained a de-identified subject ID, COVID-19 status, age in years and sex. Where available, HLA class I and class II types were taken from metadata supplied by the sample provider and were not determined by assay-based typing. Overall study outcomes, separate from this receptor: How much clinical and demographic metadata was included differed by source and by participant, and the metadata was provided uncurated.

TCRbeta CDR3 regions were amplified from genomic DNA by means of the immunoSEQ Assay, a bias-controlled multiplex PCR. The published analysis was carried out like this. The number of nucleated cells in each sample was estimated from the amplification of reference gene primers within the assay. To quantify the absolute abundance of each unique TCRbeta CDR3 rearrangement, sequence reads were collapsed and filtered. For each sample, productive Simpson clonality was calculated as the square root of Simpson's diversity index over productive rearrangements. TCRdb stores this immuneACCESS table with in-frame sequences only. Part of the clones is absent; in the studies checked, under half of the shortfall reflects unresolved V genes, and no reason is known for the rest. The V and J calls and clone size were taken over from that table, and D and trimming were inferred from the DNA. Across this sample there are approximately 97,000 clones, with about nine tenths seen only once. The ten largest clones capture about 1.7% of the sample.

The source is a man aged 55 to 70 with acute or convalescent COVID-19. Sequencing was done on a sample of peripheral blood. The chain links TRBV29-1 with TRBJ1-5; the D gene is possibly TRBD1, with 5 bases matching. This receptor carries the CDR3 CSVESSQVIRGNQPQHF. The DNA is TGCAGCGTTGAATCCAGCCAGGTCATCAGGGGCAATCAGCCCCAGCATTTT.